The 20 T cell receptor beta chains listed next were all sequenced from one sample in a study of Ad26.COV2.S vaccination and SARS-CoV-2 variants. Libraries were prepared by immunoSEQ multiplex PCR; TCRdb keeps only in-frame clonotypes and omits some of them. Of some 340,000 clones listed, roughly 84% were seen once; the top ten hold less than 2%. The treatment denotes: around 19 received Ad26.COV2.S at low or high dose, single or two shots; roughly 5 received placebo; per-sample allocation not given. Vaccine and placebo recipients were sampled on day 63 after the first injection. The sequences come from peripheral blood, collected in a trial of Ad26.COV2.S vaccine versus placebo. These receptors originate from a person between 18 and 65 years old who received the Ad26.COV2.S COVID-19 vaccine or a placebo.

The J gene is TRBJ2-2, the V gene TRBV11-3; D is unclear. Between the trimmed V and J ends, which lost 0 bases and 7 bases, there was a span of 6 bases. Germline loops: CDR1 SGHNT, CDR2 YENEEA. The CDR3 has 13 residues. CDR3 nucleotide sequence: TGTGCCAGCAGCTTAGACGTGATCGGGGAGCTGTTTTTT. It specifies CASSLDVIGELFF.

The genes are TRBV9 and TRBJ2-3, with TRBD2 matching 12 bases. Germline CDR1 reads SGDLS; CDR2 reads YYNGEE. V dropped 0 bases and J dropped 6; count of bases not matched to a gene: 11. The CDR3 is 18 amino acids. The CDR3 is CASSVGSGLAGPRDTQYF. The CDR3 DNA reads TGTGCCAGCAGCGTAGGGTCTGGACTAGCGGGGCCTAGGGATACGCAGTATTTT.

The genes are TRBV18 and TRBJ1-2, with 7 nucleotides matching TRBD1. This CDR3 contains 15 residues. Germline loops: CDR1 KGHSH, CDR2 LQKENI. V lost 2 bases and J lost 3; bases outside the gene matches: 6. This CDR3 is CASSPSSQGDYGYTF. Here the CDR3 DNA reads TGTGCCAGCTCACCAAGCTCCCAGGGGGACTATGGCTACACCTTC. Full variable domain (remainder filled in from reference TRBV18 and TRBJ1-2): NAGVMQNPRHLVRRRGQEARLRCSPMKGHSHVYWYRQLPEEGLKFMVYLQKENIIDESGMPKERFSAEFPKEGPSILRIQQVVRGDSAAYFCASSPSSQGDYGYTFGSGTRLTVV.

This clone was detected only once. CDR3 DNA sequence: TGTGCCAGCAGCTTGAAGTCTGATAGCTACAATGAGCAGTTCTTC. Translating gives CASSLKSDSYNEQFF. The chain has TRBV7-3 and TRBJ2-1, with unresolved D. Germline V CDR1 and CDR2: SGHTA, FQGTGA. Trimming removed 3 bases at V and 3 bases at J, with 12 bases between. The CDR3 consists of 15 residues.

The genes are TRBV11-3 and TRBJ2-2; a possible D gene is TRBD2 (6 bases). The V end was cut by 1 base, the J end by 6 bases, with 6 bases between. Germline V gene sequence: CDR1 SGHNT, CDR2 YENEEA. CDR3 length: 13 residues. The CDR3 coding sequence is TGTGCCAGCAGCTTAGGGGAGGCCGGGGAGCTGTTTTTT. It specifies CASSLGEAGELFF.

The rearrangement joins TRBV13 to TRBJ2-3; 8 nucleotides align to TRBD2. V was pared by 2 bases and J by 1 base, with 5 bases of the junction left unmatched. Germline V gene lookup returns CDR1 PRHDT and CDR2 FYEKMQ (reference sequence). The CDR3 is made up of 16 amino acids. The chain's CDR3 is CASSLIAGGRTDTQYF. The CDR3 DNA follows: TGTGCCAGCAGCTTAATCGCGGGGGGCCGCACAGATACGCAGTATTTT.

The rearrangement joins TRBV10-3 to TRBJ1-1; D remains ambiguous. The CDR3 has 12 residues. The germline gives CDR1 ENHRY, CDR2 SYGVKD. Deletions cut 2 bases from V and 1 base from J, with 2 bases between. The CDR3 DNA follows: TGTGCCATCAGTGAGGGGAACACTGAAGCTTTCTTT. This encodes CAISEGNTEAFF.

The chain uses TRBV20-1 and TRBJ2-1; the D is unclear. This CDR3 spans 9 amino acids. V shed 2 bases and J shed 8 bases, with 1 base lying between them. Germline V gene sequence: CDR1 DFQATT, CDR2 SNEGSKA (reference sequence). CDR3 in amino acids: CSARYEQFF. Here the CDR3 DNA reads TGCAGTGCTAGATATGAGCAGTTCTTC.

This clone has a single count. J is TRBJ1-5 and V is TRBV28, with TRBD1 identical over 8 bases. In germline, CDR1 is MDHEN, CDR2 SYDVKM. The CDR3 totals 18 residues. Trimming removed 8 bases from V and 3 bases from J; junction bases left unmatched: 18. CDR3 protein: CASGDRDRFDGINQPQHF. Written as DNA, the CDR3 is TGTGCCAGCGGGGACCGGGACAGGTTTGATGGAATCAATCAGCCCCAGCATTTT.

The gene calls are TRBV2 and TRBJ2-1; a weak D match, TRBD2 (7 bases). The CDR3 loop spans 15 amino acids. Trimming removed 0 bases from V and 6 bases from J, with 12 bases in between. Germline lookup yields CDR1 SNHLY and CDR2 FYNNEI. The CDR3 sequence is CASSEAGGLGNEQFF. The CDR3 DNA reads as TGTGCCAGCAGTGAAGCGGGGGGGCTGGGCAATGAGCAGTTCTTC.

The chain uses TRBV9 and TRBJ1-2; TRBD1 agrees at 7 bases. V dropped 3 bases and J dropped 8; count of bases not matched to a gene: 4. The germline gives CDR1 SGDLS, CDR2 YYNGEE. The CDR3 spans 12 residues. The CDR3 sequence: CASSDDREGYTF. The CDR3 coding sequence is TGTGCCAGCAGCGACGACAGGGAAGGCTACACCTTC.

This rearrangement joins TRBV6-5 to TRBJ1-5, with D unresolved. Trimming took off 5 bases at V and 1 base at J, with 6 bases between the two ends. CDR1 and CDR2 from the germline V gene are MNHEY and SVGAGI. The CDR3 loop spans 13 amino acids. As DNA, the CDR3 is TGTGCCAGCAGTCCCTTCAGCAATCAGCCCCAGCATTTT. This encodes CASSPFSNQPQHF.

This clone came up a few times. This chain connects TRBV6-5 to TRBJ1-1; D is unresolved. The CDR3 runs 13 residues. Trimming stripped 2 bases from V and 0 bases from J, with 4 bases between. Germline CDR1 reads MNHEY; CDR2 reads SVGAGI. CDR3: CASSYKLNTEAFF. The CDR3 region has the DNA TGTGCCAGCAGTTACAAACTGAACACTGAAGCTTTCTTT.

CDR3 DNA sequence: TGTGCCAGCAGCCAGGGCGCCTGGCAGCCCCAGCATTTT. Translated: CASSQGAWQPQHF. This chain joins TRBV27 and TRBJ1-5; TRBD1 is a possible D gene (5 bases). Deletions cut 6 bases from V and 7 bases from J, with 13 bases between. The CDR3 spans 13 residues. From germline, CDR1 is MNHEY and CDR2 SMNVEV (reference sequence).

This CDR3 is CSVDPGWGRSTEAFF. The CDR3 nucleotides read TGCAGCGTTGACCCCGGGTGGGGAAGGAGCACTGAAGCTTTCTTT. V is TRBV29-1 and J is TRBJ1-1; no firm D call. Germline V gene data show CDR1 as SQVTM and CDR2 as ANQGSEA. The CDR3 covers 15 residues. The V and J ends lost 3 bases and 4 bases respectively, with 18 bases between them.

The chain has TRBV6-6 and TRBJ1-2; 10 nucleotides match TRBD1. Trimming cost V 8 bases and J 7 bases; bases outside gene matches: 10. This CDR3 comprises 14 residues. Germline CDR1 is MNHNY and CDR2 is SVGAGI (reference sequence). The CDR3 region has the DNA TGTGCCAGCGAGGGACAGGGGATTCCGGGTGGCTACACCTTC. Translation: CASEGQGIPGGYTF.

The rearrangement joins TRBV2 to TRBJ1-2; the D gene is possibly TRBD1 (6 bases). The CDR3 consists of 12 residues. CDR1 is SNHLY, CDR2 FYNNEI, per germline. V was trimmed by 7 bases and J by 3 bases, leaving 9 bases between them. The CDR3 sequence: CASKGTYYGYTF. In DNA, the CDR3 is TGTGCCAGCAAGGGGACATACTATGGCTACACCTTC. The full variable domain, rest sourced from reference TRBV2 and TRBJ1-2, is EPEVTQTPSHQVTQMGQEVILRCVPISNHLYFYWYRQILGQKVEFLVSFYNNEISEKSEIFDDQFSVERPDGSNFTLKIRSTKLEDSAMYFCASKGTYYGYTFGSGTRLTVV.

The chain carries TRBV27 and TRBJ2-6; possibly TRBD1 for D (5 bases). The V and J ends lost 3 bases and 0 bases respectively, with 9 bases between them. The CDR3 is 16 residues long. Germline V lookup: CDR1 MNHEY, CDR2 SMNVEV (reference sequence). CDR3 nucleotides: TGTGCCAGCAGTTTGGGCAGGGTCTCTGGGGCCAACGTCCTGACTTTC. This translates into CASSLGRVSGANVLTF.

The chain combines TRBV10-3 with TRBJ2-7; possibly TRBD1 for D (6 bases). This CDR3 has 13 residues. V was pared by 4 bases and J by 3 bases, with 10 bases between. Per germline, CDR1 ENHRY and CDR2 SYGVKD. CDR3 amino acids: CAISGDTNYEQYF. For the CDR3, the DNA is TGTGCCATCAGTGGGGACACCAACTACGAGCAGTACTTC.

The chain joins TRBV21-1 to TRBJ2-5. TRBV21-1 constitutes a pseudogene. The CDR3 runs to 13 residues. The CDR3 here is CASPLYIQETQYF. For the CDR3, the DNA is TGTGCCAGCCCCCTCTACATCCAAGAGACCCAGTACTTC.